The 21 T cell receptor beta chains in this list originate from one sample, sequenced in a study of cytomegalovirus exposure and HLA in healthy donors. A multiplex PCR was run with 60 Vbeta primers and 13 Jbeta primers. The assay was immunoSEQ multiplex PCR, and TCRdb's table has in-frame clones only and misses some. The sample includes some 110,000 clones, approximately 76% of them seen just once. Sequenced sample: PBMCs. The receptors come from a man aged 45 to 65 in good health and CMV-seropositive.

The chain carries TRBV28 and TRBJ2-1; D not certain. In germline, CDR1 is MDHEN, CDR2 SYDVKM. The CDR3 totals 13 residues. The V and J ends lost 3 bases and 5 bases respectively, with 8 bases between them. The CDR3 sequence is CASSFNYDNEQFF. The CDR3 nucleotides are TGTGCCAGCAGTTTCAACTACGACAATGAGCAGTTCTTC.

This clone showed up just a few times. The CDR3: CASSQEGQSNTEAFF. The CDR3, as DNA: TGCGCCAGCAGCCAAGAGGGACAGAGTAACACTGAAGCTTTCTTT. The chain uses TRBV4-1 and TRBJ1-1, with 7 bases fitting TRBD1. The CDR3 loop spans 15 amino acids. Trimming cost V 0 bases and J 2 bases; bases outside gene matches: 3. Germline lookup yields CDR1 MGHRA and CDR2 YSYEKL.

J is TRBJ2-3 and V is TRBV4-1, with TRBD2 identical over 11 bases. The CDR3 consists of 18 residues. V shed 0 bases and J 7 bases; nucleotides not matched to a gene: 12. CDR1 and CDR2 from the germline V gene are MGHRA and YSYEKL. Written as DNA, the CDR3 is TGCGCCAGCAGCCAAGAATCCCCTACTAGCGGGAGTGGTTATACGCAGTATTTT. Residues: CASSQESPTSGSGYTQYF.

This clone was recorded once. V is TRBV7-2 and J is TRBJ2-7, with TRBD1 identical over 9 bases. V shed 1 base, J shed 2 bases, and the junction held 3 bases outside the gene matches. The germline V gene has CDR1 SGHTA and CDR2 FQGNSA. The length of the CDR3 is 15 residues. The CDR3 coding sequence is TGTGCCAGCAGCTTAGAGGGACAGGGCGCCTACGAGCAGTACTTC. This sequence encodes CASSLEGQGAYEQYF.

This clone came up once. The chain links TRBV5-1 to TRBJ2-3, with 14 bases lining up with TRBD2. With V trimmed by 0 bases and J by 5 bases, 2 bases remained unmatched. Germline V lookup: CDR1 SGHRS, CDR2 YFSETQ. The CDR3 has 16 residues. CDR3 nucleotides: TGCGCCAGCAGCTTGGGACTAGCGGGAGGGCAAGATACGCAGTATTTT. The encoded protein is CASSLGLAGGQDTQYF.

In this sample, this clone turned up once. The V and J genes are TRBV5-4 and TRBJ1-1; possibly TRBD1 for D (5 bases). The CDR3 consists of 19 residues. Trimming shortened V by 0 bases and J by 1 base, and 22 bases separated the two germline ends. Per germline, CDR1 SGHNT and CDR2 YYREEE (reference sequence). This chain's CDR3 is CASSLVAGWGSLTNTEAFF. CDR3 DNA: TGTGCCAGCAGCTTGGTGGCAGGGTGGGGATCCCTGACGAACACTGAAGCTTTCTTT. The whole variable domain, filled in from reference TRBV5-4 and TRBJ1-1, reads ETGVTQSPTHLIKTRGQQVTLRCSSQSGHNTVSWYQQALGQGPQFIFQYYREEENGRGNFPPRFSGLQFPNYSSELNVNALELDDSALYLCASSLVAGWGSLTNTEAFFGQGTRLTVV.

The sample holds one count of this clone. At the DNA level, this CDR3 is encoded by other sequences in the same sample as well. This chain joins TRBV5-1 and TRBJ1-5, with 7 nucleotides matching TRBD1. Unmatched junction bases numbered 6, after V lost 4 bases and J lost 5 bases. Germline CDR1 and CDR2: SGHRS and YFSETQ. The CDR3 covers 14 residues. In nucleotides, the CDR3 is TGCGCCAGCAGCCCCGGGACAGCAGATCAGCCCCAGCATTTT. It is translated as CASSPGTADQPQHF.

The chain joins TRBV2 to TRBJ1-2, with D uncertain. Trimming cost V 8 bases and J 0 bases, with 4 bases left between them. There are 11 residues in the CDR3. In germline, CDR1 is SNHLY, CDR2 FYNNEI. The CDR3 is CASLPNYGYTF. The CDR3 region has the DNA TGTGCCAGCCTCCCTAACTATGGCTACACCTTC.

This clone was observed a single time. The chain carries TRBV6-1 and TRBJ1-1; D gene ambiguous. V lost 0 bases to trimming and J lost 6 bases, with 8 bases between them. The CDR3 sequence is 13 residues long. The germline CDR1 and CDR2 sequences are MNHNS and SASEGT. CDR3 nucleotide sequence: TGTGCCAGCAGTGAAGCTAGGGAGGCTGAAGCTTTCTTT. Translated, it gives CASSEAREAEAFF.

This clone was recorded once. The chain combines TRBV5-1 with TRBJ2-7; 11 bases fit TRBD1. Per the germline V gene, CDR1 is SGHRS and CDR2 is YFSETQ. Trimming took 4 bases from V and 7 from J; bases not matched to a gene: 7. This CDR3 is 14 amino acids long. CDR3 DNA: TGCGCCAGCAGCGGGAGGACAGGGGGCTGGGAGCAGTACTTC. It encodes CASSGRTGGWEQYF.

The chain is built from TRBV11-3 and TRBJ2-7; D is perhaps TRBD1 (6 bases). Germline CDR1 SGHNT, CDR2 YENEEA. Deletions cut 2 bases from V and 6 bases from J, with 14 bases between. The CDR3 covers 14 residues. CDR3 nucleotide sequence: TGTGCCAGCAGCTTAAAATCGCAGGGGCGCGAGCAGTACTTC. Translated, it gives CASSLKSQGREQYF.

The chain joins TRBV28 to TRBJ2-3, with D tentatively TRBD1 (5 bases). V was pared by 8 bases and J by 7 bases, with 16 bases between. CDR1 and CDR2 (germline): MDHEN, SYDVKM. CDR3 length: 13 residues. The CDR3 sequence is CASRTGLANTQYF. The CDR3 nucleotides are TGTGCCAGCCGAACAGGCCTGGCAAATACGCAGTATTTT. Full variable domain (outside the CDR3, taken from reference TRBV28 and TRBJ2-3): DVKVTQSSRYLVKRTGEKVFLECVQDMDHENMFWYRQDPGLGLRLIYFSYDVKMKEKGDIPEGYSVSREKKERFSLILESASTNQTSMYLCASRTGLANTQYFGPGTRLTVL.

The chain's CDR3 is CASRVGQLSNQPQHF. Here the CDR3 DNA reads TGTGCCAGCAGAGTTGGACAACTGAGCAATCAGCCCCAGCATTTT. The J gene is TRBJ1-5, the V gene TRBV6-5; weak D call: TRBD1 (5 bases). The V and J ends lost 6 bases and 1 base respectively, with 13 bases between them. The germline gives CDR1 MNHEY, CDR2 SVGAGI. The CDR3 totals 15 residues.

The chain couples TRBV10-3 to TRBJ2-7; TRBD1 agrees at 9 bases. The CDR3 runs to 13 residues. CDR1 is ENHRY and CDR2 is SYGVKD in the germline V gene. The V gene end was trimmed by 6 bases and the J gene end by 2 bases; junction bases not matched to a gene: 2. The CDR3 nucleotides read TGTGCCATCAGCCGGGACAGGGCCTACGAGCAGTACTTC. As protein: CAISRDRAYEQYF.

J is TRBJ1-1 and V is TRBV6-1; 9 bases agree with TRBD1. CDR3 length equals 13 residues. V was pared by 7 bases and J by 4 bases, with 4 bases of the junction left unmatched. Germline CDR1 is MNHNS and CDR2 is SASEGT. CDR3 sequence reads: CASTPTGGTEAFF. The CDR3 DNA sequence: TGTGCCAGCACTCCGACAGGGGGCACTGAAGCTTTCTTT.

The chain joins TRBV27 to TRBJ1-2; 7 bases align to TRBD1. V lost 6 bases to trimming and J lost 7 bases; unmatched junction nucleotides: 8. The CDR3 covers 13 residues. The V gene's germline CDR1 is MNHEY and CDR2 SMNVEV (reference sequence). CDR3 loop: CASRPGTDTGYTF. Written as DNA, the CDR3 is TGTGCCAGCAGACCCGGGACAGACACTGGCTACACCTTC.

This clone was detected only a few times. The chain joins TRBV5-1 to TRBJ2-3, with 12 bases lining up with TRBD1. In germline, CDR1 is SGHRS, CDR2 YFSETQ. With V trimmed by 4 bases and J by 6 bases, 3 bases remained unmatched. The CDR3 runs 14 residues. The CDR3 spells CASSLGTGGDTQYF. In nucleotides, the CDR3 is TGCGCCAGCAGCCTCGGGACAGGGGGCGATACGCAGTATTTT.

The rearrangement links TRBV18 to TRBJ2-7; 8 bases are shared with TRBD1. Germline assignment: CDR1 KGHSH and CDR2 LQKENI. The CDR3 totals 16 residues. After removal of 0 bases from V and 7 bases from J, the junction contained 11 bases not matched to a gene. CDR3 residues: CASSPPYRQGAREQYF. The DNA of the CDR3 is TGTGCCAGCTCACCACCTTACCGCCAGGGGGCTAGGGAGCAGTACTTC.

The V and J genes are TRBV6-6 and TRBJ1-4; possibly TRBD1 for D (6 bases). Germline CDR1 reads MNHNY; CDR2 reads SVGAGI (reference sequence). Deletions cut 6 bases from V and 8 bases from J, with 13 bases between. The CDR3 covers 13 residues. CDR3 DNA sequence: TGTGCCAGCAGAAAACAGGGAGGGGAAAAACTGTTTTTT. Protein sequence: CASRKQGGEKLFF.

The rearrangement links TRBV14 to TRBJ2-3, with 7 bases aligning to TRBD2. Germline values: CDR1 SGHDN, CDR2 FVKESK. The CDR3 runs 16 residues. V lost 5 bases and J lost 2; bases outside the gene matches: 10. The CDR3 DNA is TGTGCCAGCAGCTTCCCCTCTAGCGGAAACACAGATACGCAGTATTTT. Its protein product is CASSFPSSGNTDTQYF.

This chain links TRBV5-1 with TRBJ2-1; 7 nucleotides agree with TRBD2. V dropped 0 bases and J dropped 6; count of bases not matched to a gene: 6. The CDR3 loop spans 15 amino acids. From germline, CDR1 is SGHRS and CDR2 YFSETQ. The CDR3 nucleotides read TGCGCCAGCAGCTTGGGTGGGGGGGTAGGCAATGAGCAGTTCTTC. Protein product: CASSLGGGVGNEQFF.